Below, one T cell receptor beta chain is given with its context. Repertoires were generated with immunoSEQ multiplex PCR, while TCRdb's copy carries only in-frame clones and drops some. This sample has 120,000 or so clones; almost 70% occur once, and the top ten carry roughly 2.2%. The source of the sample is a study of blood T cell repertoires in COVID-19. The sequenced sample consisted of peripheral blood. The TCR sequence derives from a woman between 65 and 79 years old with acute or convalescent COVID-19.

CDR3 amino acids: CASSRGNLGRPNEKLFF. CDR3 bases: TGTGCCAGCAGCCGAGGAAACCTCGGCAGACCTAATGAAAAACTGTTTTTT. The V and J genes are TRBV11-2 and TRBJ1-4; D is uncertain. The CDR3 contains 17 residues. The V end was cut by 5 bases, the J end by 3 bases, with 19 bases between. From germline, CDR1 is SGHAT and CDR2 FQNNGV.